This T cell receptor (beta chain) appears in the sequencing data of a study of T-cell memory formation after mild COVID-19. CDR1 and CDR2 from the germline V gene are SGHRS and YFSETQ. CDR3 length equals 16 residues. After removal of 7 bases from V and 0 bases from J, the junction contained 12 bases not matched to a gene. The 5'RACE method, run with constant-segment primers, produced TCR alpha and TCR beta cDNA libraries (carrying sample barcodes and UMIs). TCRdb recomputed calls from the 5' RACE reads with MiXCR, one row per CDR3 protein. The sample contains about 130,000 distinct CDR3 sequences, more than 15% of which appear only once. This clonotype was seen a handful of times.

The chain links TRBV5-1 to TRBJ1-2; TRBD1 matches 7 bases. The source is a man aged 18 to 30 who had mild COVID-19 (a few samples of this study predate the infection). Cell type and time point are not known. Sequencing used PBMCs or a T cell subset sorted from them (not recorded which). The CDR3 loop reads CASARGQRPSNYGYTF. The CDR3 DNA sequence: TGCGCCAGCGCGCGGGGACAGCGGCCCTCTAACTATGGCTACACCTTC.